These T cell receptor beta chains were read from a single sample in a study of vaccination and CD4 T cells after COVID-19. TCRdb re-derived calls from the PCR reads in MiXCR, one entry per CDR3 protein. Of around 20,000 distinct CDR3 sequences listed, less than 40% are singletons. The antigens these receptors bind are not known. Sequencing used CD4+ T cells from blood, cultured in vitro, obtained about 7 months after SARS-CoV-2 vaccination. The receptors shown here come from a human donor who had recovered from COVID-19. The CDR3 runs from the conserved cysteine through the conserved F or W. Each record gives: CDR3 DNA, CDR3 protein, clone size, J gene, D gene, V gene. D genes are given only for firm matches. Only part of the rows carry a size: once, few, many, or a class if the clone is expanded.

CDR3nt: TGTGCCAGCAGCTTGGGTATAGTGGGAATGGCTTATGGCTACACCTTC; CDR3aa: CASSLGIVGMAYGYTF; abundance: NA; j_gene: TRBJ1-2; d_gene: NA; v_gene: TRBV5-8
CDR3nt: TGTGCCAGCAGCCCCGGGACAGCAATCAATCAGCCCCAGCATTTT; CDR3aa: CASSPGTAINQPQHF; abundance: NA; j_gene: TRBJ1-5; d_gene: TRBD1; v_gene: TRBV7-2
CDR3nt: TGTGCCAGCAGCTACAGGGCAGCAAACACTGAAGCTTTCTTT; CDR3aa: CASSYRAANTEAFF; abundance: NA; j_gene: TRBJ1-1; d_gene: NA; v_gene: TRBV11-1
CDR3nt: TGTGCCAGCAGTTACTCCGGGACTAGCGACTACAATGAGCAGTTCTTC; CDR3aa: CASSYSGTSDYNEQFF; abundance: few; j_gene: TRBJ2-1; d_gene: TRBD2; v_gene: TRBV6-5
CDR3nt: TGTGCCAGCAGTACAACTAGCGGGAGTCTGACAGATACGCAGTATTTT; CDR3aa: CASSTTSGSLTDTQYF; abundance: few; j_gene: TRBJ2-3; d_gene: TRBD2; v_gene: TRBV6-2/TRBV6-3
CDR3nt: TGCAGTGCCGCCCCCCCACTAGCGGGAATCGACGAGCAGTACTTC; CDR3aa: CSAAPPLAGIDEQYF; abundance: NA; j_gene: TRBJ2-7; d_gene: TRBD2; v_gene: TRBV20-1
CDR3nt: TGCAGTGCTCTCACCCCCCCACGGTATGGCTACACCTTC; CDR3aa: CSALTPPRYGYTF; abundance: NA; j_gene: TRBJ1-2; d_gene: NA; v_gene: TRBV20-1
CDR3nt: TGTGCCACCAGTGACCCTAGTTCTTCAGATACGCAGTATTTT; CDR3aa: CATSDPSSSDTQYF; abundance: few; j_gene: TRBJ2-3; d_gene: NA; v_gene: TRBV24-1
CDR3nt: TGCAGTGGACACGAGGGCTACGAGCAGTACTTC; CDR3aa: CSGHEGYEQYF; abundance: NA; j_gene: TRBJ2-7; d_gene: NA; v_gene: TRBV20-1
CDR3nt: TGTGCCAGCAGTTTCCCCAAGGGCGGCAATCAGCCCCAGCATTTT; CDR3aa: CASSFPKGGNQPQHF; abundance: NA; j_gene: TRBJ1-5; d_gene: NA; v_gene: TRBV28
CDR3nt: TGTGCCAGCAGGCCCCGGGGGGAGAACACTGAAGCTTTCTTT; CDR3aa: CASRPRGENTEAFF; abundance: few; j_gene: TRBJ1-1; d_gene: NA; v_gene: TRBV7-9
CDR3nt: TGTGCCATCAGTGGTACAGGGCCCCGGGAGACCCAGTACTTC; CDR3aa: CAISGTGPRETQYF; abundance: NA; j_gene: TRBJ2-5; d_gene: NA; v_gene: TRBV10-3
CDR3nt: TGCAGTGCTAGAGAGGGGCAGGGTAGTAATGAGCAGTTCTTC; CDR3aa: CSAREGQGSNEQFF; abundance: few; j_gene: TRBJ2-1; d_gene: NA; v_gene: TRBV20-1
CDR3nt: TGTGCCAGCACCATCGGGGGGCAGGAGCAGCCCCAGCATTTT; CDR3aa: CASTIGGQEQPQHF; abundance: NA; j_gene: TRBJ1-5; d_gene: NA; v_gene: TRBV28
CDR3nt: TGTGCCAGCAGCTTTTCGGGGAATCAGCCCCAGCATTTT; CDR3aa: CASSFSGNQPQHF; abundance: NA; j_gene: TRBJ1-5; d_gene: NA; v_gene: TRBV7-9
CDR3nt: TGTGCCAGCACTCAGGGGGCTTTAGATACGCAGTATTTT; CDR3aa: CASTQGALDTQYF; abundance: NA; j_gene: TRBJ2-3; d_gene: TRBD1; v_gene: TRBV25-1
CDR3nt: TGTGCCACCAGCAGAGGACAGGGTCTCGGCGGGGAGCAGTACTTC; CDR3aa: CATSRGQGLGGEQYF; abundance: NA; j_gene: TRBJ2-7; d_gene: TRBD1; v_gene: TRBV15
CDR3nt: TGTGCCAGCAGCCCGGATCGCCTTAACACAGATACGCAGTATTTT; CDR3aa: CASSPDRLNTDTQYF; abundance: NA; j_gene: TRBJ2-3; d_gene: NA; v_gene: TRBV7-2
CDR3nt: TGTGCCAGCAGTTTACCTTCAGGGATGGGTGAGCAGTTCTTC; CDR3aa: CASSLPSGMGEQFF; abundance: few; j_gene: TRBJ2-1; d_gene: NA; v_gene: TRBV28
CDR3nt: TGTGCCATCAGTATGGGGGGAGATACGCAGTATTTT; CDR3aa: CAISMGGDTQYF; abundance: NA; j_gene: TRBJ2-3; d_gene: NA; v_gene: TRBV10-3
CDR3nt: TGTGCCTGGAGTCAGGGGGTGGCTGAAGCTTTCTTT; CDR3aa: CAWSQGVAEAFF; abundance: NA; j_gene: TRBJ1-1; d_gene: TRBD1; v_gene: TRBV30
CDR3nt: TGCGCCAGCAGGACAATCGGCAAGGCGAAGAAACAGGGCTACGAGCAGTACTTC; CDR3aa: CASRTIGKAKKQGYEQYF; abundance: NA; j_gene: TRBJ2-7; d_gene: NA; v_gene: TRBV10-1
CDR3nt: TGTGCCAGCAGCGGTGGGACTCGTCACGGTGAGCAGTTCTTC; CDR3aa: CASSGGTRHGEQFF; abundance: NA; j_gene: TRBJ2-1; d_gene: NA; v_gene: TRBV7-3
CDR3nt: TGTGCCAGCAGTGAAGTCCCGAGCTCCTATAATTCACCCCTCCACTTT; CDR3aa: CASSEVPSSYNSPLHF; abundance: few; j_gene: TRBJ1-6; d_gene: NA; v_gene: TRBV6-1
CDR3nt: TGTGCCAGCAGCCGACTAGCGGGAGGGTACAATGAGCAGTTCTTC; CDR3aa: CASSRLAGGYNEQFF; abundance: NA; j_gene: TRBJ2-1; d_gene: TRBD2; v_gene: TRBV2
CDR3nt: TGCAGTGCTAGAGATTTAGTGGAGGGTTCCTACGAGCAGTACTTC; CDR3aa: CSARDLVEGSYEQYF; abundance: NA; j_gene: TRBJ2-7; d_gene: NA; v_gene: TRBV20-1
CDR3nt: TGTGCCAGCAGCGAACTAGCGGGAGGAGGAGATACGCAGTATTTT; CDR3aa: CASSELAGGGDTQYF; abundance: few; j_gene: TRBJ2-3; d_gene: TRBD2; v_gene: TRBV28
CDR3nt: TGCGCCAGCAGCTTCCGACAGGGTCCGACTGAAGCTTTCTTT; CDR3aa: CASSFRQGPTEAFF; abundance: NA; j_gene: TRBJ1-1; d_gene: TRBD1; v_gene: TRBV5-1
CDR3nt: TGTGCCAGCAGTTTCAGGACAGCCCTCTCCTACGAGCAGTACTTC; CDR3aa: CASSFRTALSYEQYF; abundance: NA; j_gene: TRBJ2-7; d_gene: NA; v_gene: TRBV28
CDR3nt: TGTGCCACCTCACTCGCGGGAGGGCCAAACGGGGAGCTGTTTTTT; CDR3aa: CATSLAGGPNGELFF; abundance: NA; j_gene: TRBJ2-2; d_gene: TRBD2; v_gene: TRBV24-1
CDR3nt: TGCAGTGCTAGCGCGTCTAGCGGGAGGGTGCCGGGAAACATTCAGTACTTC; CDR3aa: CSASASSGRVPGNIQYF; abundance: NA; j_gene: TRBJ2-4; d_gene: TRBD2; v_gene: TRBV20-1
CDR3nt: TGTGCCAGCAGCTTGGACCGGACTAGCGGGACGCGGAGCAATGAGCAGTTCTTC; CDR3aa: CASSLDRTSGTRSNEQFF; abundance: once; j_gene: TRBJ2-1; d_gene: TRBD2; v_gene: TRBV7-2
CDR3nt: TGTGCCAGCAGTCCAAGGACTAGCGGGAAGCAGTACTTC; CDR3aa: CASSPRTSGKQYF; abundance: NA; j_gene: TRBJ2-7; d_gene: TRBD2; v_gene: TRBV6-1
CDR3nt: TGTGCCAGCAGCCCACAGGGGAATCAGCCCCAGCATTTT; CDR3aa: CASSPQGNQPQHF; abundance: few; j_gene: TRBJ1-5; d_gene: TRBD1; v_gene: TRBV7-2
CDR3nt: TGCAGTGCTAGATCGGATTCCTACAATGAGCAGTTCTTC; CDR3aa: CSARSDSYNEQFF; abundance: NA; j_gene: TRBJ2-1; d_gene: NA; v_gene: TRBV20-1
CDR3nt: TGTGCCAGCAGTTTGGGACAAGGGTATTCACCCCTCCACTTT; CDR3aa: CASSLGQGYSPLHF; abundance: NA; j_gene: TRBJ1-6; d_gene: NA; v_gene: TRBV28
CDR3nt: TGTGCCAGCAGTAGCGGGAGCTCCTACAATGAGCAGTTCTTC; CDR3aa: CASSSGSSYNEQFF; abundance: NA; j_gene: TRBJ2-1; d_gene: TRBD2; v_gene: TRBV6-2/TRBV6-3
CDR3nt: TGCAGTGCTAGAGACCAGGGGATGAATTCACCCCTCCACTTT; CDR3aa: CSARDQGMNSPLHF; abundance: NA; j_gene: TRBJ1-6; d_gene: NA; v_gene: TRBV20-1
CDR3nt: TGTGCCAGCAGCTTAGTCGGCGAGCAGTACTTC; CDR3aa: CASSLVGEQYF; abundance: NA; j_gene: TRBJ2-7; d_gene: NA; v_gene: TRBV7-2
CDR3nt: TGTGCCACCAGGGGGACAGGGGAGTCCGGGGAGCTGTTTTTT; CDR3aa: CATRGTGESGELFF; abundance: NA; j_gene: TRBJ2-2; d_gene: TRBD1; v_gene: TRBV24-1
CDR3nt: TGTGCCAGCAGTCTAGGACTAGCGGGACCGAACACCGGGGAGCTGTTTTTT; CDR3aa: CASSLGLAGPNTGELFF; abundance: NA; j_gene: TRBJ2-2; d_gene: TRBD2; v_gene: TRBV27
CDR3nt: TGTGCCGCTTCCACCGGGACAGGGTCCTACGAGCAGTACTTC; CDR3aa: CAASTGTGSYEQYF; abundance: NA; j_gene: TRBJ2-7; d_gene: TRBD1; v_gene: TRBV10-3
CDR3nt: TGTGCCACCAGCAGAGGGCGAAATACGCAGTATTTT; CDR3aa: CATSRGRNTQYF; abundance: few; j_gene: TRBJ2-3; d_gene: NA; v_gene: TRBV15
CDR3nt: TGCAGTGCTAGCTTGGGGGGAGGGGCAACAGATACGCAGTATTTT; CDR3aa: CSASLGGGATDTQYF; abundance: few; j_gene: TRBJ2-3; d_gene: TRBD2; v_gene: TRBV20-1
CDR3nt: TGTGCCAGCAGTTCCCGAACCGGGCGAGTGAACACTGAAGCTTTCTTT; CDR3aa: CASSSRTGRVNTEAFF; abundance: few; j_gene: TRBJ1-1; d_gene: NA; v_gene: TRBV27